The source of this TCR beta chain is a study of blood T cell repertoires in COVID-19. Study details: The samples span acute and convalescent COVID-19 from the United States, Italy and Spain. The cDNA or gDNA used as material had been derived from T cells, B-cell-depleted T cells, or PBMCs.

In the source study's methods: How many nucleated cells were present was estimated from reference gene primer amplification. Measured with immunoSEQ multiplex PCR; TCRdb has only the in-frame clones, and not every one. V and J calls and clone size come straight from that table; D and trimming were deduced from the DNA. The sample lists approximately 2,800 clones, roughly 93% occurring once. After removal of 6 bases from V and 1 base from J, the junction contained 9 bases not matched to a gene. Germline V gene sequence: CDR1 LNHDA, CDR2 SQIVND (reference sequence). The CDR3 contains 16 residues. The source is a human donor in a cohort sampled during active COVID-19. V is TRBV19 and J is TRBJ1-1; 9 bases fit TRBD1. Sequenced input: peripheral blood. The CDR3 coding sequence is TGTGCCAGTAGGCCAGACAGGGGGAATCGGAACACTGAAGCTTTCTTT. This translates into CASRPDRGNRNTEAFF.